Listed below are T cell receptor beta chains from one sample, sequenced in a study of neurological immune-mediated disorders. A single record per CDR3 protein comes from TCRdb applying MiXCR to the 5' RACE reads. The sample records fewer than 45,000 distinct CDR3 sequences, around 2.5% being singletons. Source material: PBMCs. These TCRs come from a young man with multiple sclerosis. CDR3s include the opening cysteine and the closing phenylalanine or tryptophan. D genes are given only for firm matches. Only part of the rows carry a size: once, few, many, or a class if the clone is expanded.

- | many | TRBJ2-5 | TRBV6-1 | CASSERADGGSVKTQYF | TGTGCCAGCAGTGAAAGGGCCGATGGTGGCTCCGTGAAGACCCAGTACTTC
TRBD1 | many | TRBJ2-3 | TRBV5-5 | CASSPETGVKDTQYF | TGTGCCAGCAGCCCTGAAACAGGGGTAAAAGATACGCAGTATTTT
- | many | TRBJ1-6 | TRBV11-2 | CASSLEVEGTSYNSPLHF | TGTGCCAGCAGCTTAGAAGTGGAGGGGACCTCCTATAATTCACCCCTCCACTTT
- | many | TRBJ2-1 | TRBV4-3 | CASSQGGTYNEQFF | TGCGCCAGCAGCCAAGGGGGGACCTACAATGAGCAGTTCTTC
TRBD1 | medium-sized | TRBJ2-2 | TRBV5-1 | CASSPTGDTGELFF | TGCGCCAGCAGCCCGACAGGGGACACCGGGGAGCTGTTTTTT
- | many | TRBJ1-1 | TRBV7-2 | CASSLKRGTEAFF | TGTGCCAGCAGCTTGAAGAGGGGCACTGAAGCTTTCTTT
- | many | TRBJ2-1 | TRBV5-1 | CASSLSGGAWEQFF | TGCGCCAGCAGCTTGAGTGGGGGGGCCTGGGAGCAGTTCTTC
- | many | TRBJ1-2 | TRBV24-1 | CATSDLRGYTF | TGTGCCACCAGTGATTTGAGGGGCTACACCTTC
TRBD2 | many | TRBJ2-7 | TRBV9 | CASSPFGTSGFSYEQYF | TGTGCCAGCAGCCCCTTTGGGACTAGCGGATTTTCCTACGAGCAGTACTTC
- | few | TRBJ2-7 | TRBV7-9 | CASIETGAAPYEQYF | TGTGCCAGCATCGAGACGGGAGCAGCCCCCTACGAGCAGTACTTC
TRBD1 | many | TRBJ1-6 | TRBV28 | CASSLSWTGDNSPLHF | TGTGCCAGCAGTTTATCCTGGACAGGGGATAATTCACCCCTCCACTTT
- | - | TRBJ2-7 | TRBV27 | CASSAPNGREIYEQYF | TGTGCCAGCAGTGCCCCGAATGGGCGCGAGATCTACGAGCAGTACTTC
TRBD1 | few | TRBJ1-1 | TRBV6-4 | CASSPETGRSTEAFF | TGTGCCAGCAGTCCCGAGACAGGGAGGTCCACTGAAGCTTTCTTT
- | many | TRBJ1-1 | TRBV12-3/TRBV12-4 | CASSPTQDDTEAFF | TGTGCCAGCAGTCCTACCCAGGATGACACTGAAGCTTTCTTT
TRBD1 | many | TRBJ2-1 | TRBV3-1 | CASSPYEDRVFNEQFF | TGTGCCAGCAGCCCCTATGAGGACAGGGTATTCAATGAGCAGTTCTTC
TRBD1 | many | TRBJ1-1 | TRBV20-1 | CSAPGQGVTEAFF | TGCAGTGCGCCGGGACAGGGGGTTACTGAAGCTTTCTTT
TRBD2 | medium-sized | TRBJ2-5 | TRBV7-9 | CASSLTSGRPQTQYF | TGTGCCAGCAGCTTAACCAGCGGGAGGCCCCAGACCCAGTACTTC
- | many | TRBJ2-2 | TRBV5-6 | CASSFRTGTGTGELFF | TGTGCCAGCAGCTTCCGAACAGGGACCGGCACCGGGGAGCTGTTTTTT
- | many | TRBJ2-1 | TRBV7-6 | CASSSDGENEQFF | TGTGCCAGCAGCTCGGACGGGGAGAATGAGCAGTTCTTC
TRBD1 | many | TRBJ1-1 | TRBV7-2 | CASSSQGYTEAFF | TGTGCCAGCAGCTCACAGGGGTACACTGAAGCTTTCTTT
TRBD1 | many | TRBJ2-3 | TRBV20-1 | CSAPGQGGNTQYF | TGCAGTGCTCCGGGACAGGGGGGCAATACGCAGTATTTT
TRBD1 | many | TRBJ2-5 | TRBV6-2/TRBV6-3 | CASSQGDRDQETQYF | TGTGCCAGCAGTCAAGGGGACAGGGACCAAGAGACCCAGTACTTC
TRBD1 | many | TRBJ2-7 | TRBV20-1 | CSATGTGDEQYF | TGCAGTGCTACCGGGACAGGGGACGAGCAGTACTTC
TRBD1 | - | TRBJ1-5 | TRBV12-3/TRBV12-4 | CASSTGGGNQPQHF | TGTGCCAGCAGTACAGGGGGTGGCAATCAGCCCCAGCATTTT
- | many | TRBJ1-4 | TRBV27 | CASSSEGPLTNEKLFF | TGTGCCAGCAGTTCTGAGGGGCCGTTAACTAATGAAAAACTGTTTTTT
- | many | TRBJ2-7 | TRBV5-1 | CASSLSAGSSSYEQYF | TGCGCCAGCAGCTTGTCGGCAGGGTCCTCCTCCTACGAGCAGTACTTC
TRBD2 | many | TRBJ2-5 | TRBV6-1 | CASGGLAEETQYF | TGTGCCAGCGGGGGACTAGCCGAAGAGACCCAGTACTTC
- | many | TRBJ2-3 | TRBV6-5 | CASSFGTSTDTQYF | TGTGCCAGCAGTTTTGGAACTAGCACAGATACGCAGTATTTT
TRBD1 | many | TRBJ2-1 | TRBV5-1 | CASSSGGRSYNEQFF | TGCGCCAGCAGCTCAGGGGGTCGGAGCTACAATGAGCAGTTCTTC
TRBD1 | many | TRBJ2-1 | TRBV28 | CASSAGTGSVEQFF | TGTGCCAGCAGTGCCGGGACAGGTAGTGTCGAGCAGTTCTTC
- | many | TRBJ1-1 | TRBV6-1 | CASSGTLRGRTEAFF | TGTGCCAGCAGTGGGACACTCAGGGGACGTACTGAAGCTTTCTTT
TRBD2 | many | TRBJ2-3 | TRBV9 | CASSEGLAGGRDTQYF | TGTGCCAGCAGCGAGGGACTAGCGGGGGGTAGAGATACGCAGTATTTT
- | many | TRBJ2-5 | TRBV5-4 | CASSLTGLETQYF | TGTGCCAGCAGCTTGACAGGGTTGGAGACCCAGTACTTC
- | many | TRBJ1-2 | TRBV12-3/TRBV12-4 | CASSRTPFGNGYTF | TGTGCCAGCAGCCGTACGCCATTCGGCAATGGCTACACCTTC
- | many | TRBJ2-5 | TRBV20-1 | CSASPKETQYF | TGCAGTGCTAGCCCCAAAGAGACCCAGTACTTC
- | - | TRBJ2-7 | TRBV20-1 | CSARETDSYEQYF | TGCAGTGCTAGAGAGACAGATTCCTACGAGCAGTACTTC
- | many | TRBJ1-1 | TRBV12-3/TRBV12-4 | CASSLHTGGTEAFF | TGTGCCAGCAGTCTTCATACAGGAGGCACTGAAGCTTTCTTT
- | many | TRBJ1-1 | TRBV15 | CATSRDLDGGTEAFF | TGTGCCACCAGCAGAGATCTGGACGGGGGCACTGAAGCTTTCTTT
TRBD1 | few | TRBJ2-2 | TRBV20-1 | CSARTGGNTGELFF | TGCAGTGCGCGGACAGGGGGGAACACCGGGGAGCTGTTTTTT
- | few | TRBJ2-3 | TRBV7-8 | CASSLDPLSDSAGPHTDTQYF | TGTGCCAGCAGCTTAGACCCGTTGTCGGACAGCGCGGGACCCCACACAGATACGCAGTATTTT
- | many | TRBJ2-3 | TRBV7-2 | CASSFRGIPSTDTQYF | TGTGCCAGCAGCTTCAGAGGGATCCCTAGCACAGATACGCAGTATTTT
- | many | TRBJ1-4 | TRBV5-1 | CASSFGSEKLFF | TGCGCCAGCAGCTTTGGTTCCGAAAAACTGTTTTTT
- | many | TRBJ2-3 | TRBV12-3/TRBV12-4 | CASTPRSTDTQYF | TGTGCCAGCACACCCCGGAGCACAGATACGCAGTATTTT
- | many | TRBJ1-4 | TRBV9 | CASSVQATNEKLFF | TGTGCCAGCAGCGTACAGGCAACTAATGAAAAACTGTTTTTT